This T cell receptor beta chain was recorded in a study of blood T cell repertoires in COVID-19. Study-level background: Whether acute or convalescent, the COVID-19 samples came from the United States, Italy and Spain.

Here immunoSEQ multiplex PCR was the method, and the copy in TCRdb shows in-frame clones only, minus some. The sample shows about 290,000 clones, 85% of them seen only once. This clone was seen a handful of times. The sequenced sample was peripheral blood. This receptor was identified in a woman in her fifties or sixties with active or convalescent COVID-19.

The CDR3 DNA sequence: TGTGCCACCAGCAGACTCCGGGGACAGGGGCCCTACAATGAGCAGTTCTTC. This sequence encodes CATSRLRGQGPYNEQFF. The chain combines TRBV15 with TRBJ2-1, with 10 positions matching TRBD1. With V trimmed by 2 bases and J by 2 bases, 6 bases remained unmatched. The V gene's germline CDR1 is LNHNV and CDR2 YYDKDF (reference sequence). The CDR3 extends over 17 amino acids.